The source of this TCR beta chain is a study of T-cell reconstitution after alpha-beta-depleted transplantation in children. Using unique molecular identifiers, the investigators prepared the TCRbeta library. TCRdb called the PCR reads again in MiXCR, with one record for every CDR3 protein. The table shows almost 500,000 distinct CDR3 sequences, with about an eighth occurring only once. Trimming took off 0 bases at V and 1 base at J, with 7 bases between the two ends. CDR3 length: 14 amino acids. Germline V lookup: CDR1 SGHDT, CDR2 YYEEEE. This chain links TRBV5-6 with TRBJ1-1; D uncertain. The source is a human donor who donated a stem cell graft to a child with combined immunodeficiency. Sequencing was performed on PBMCs from the stem cell graft donor, taken from the stem cell graft. In nucleotides, the CDR3 is TGTGCCAGCAGCTTGGACGAGGAGAACACTGAAGCTTTCTTT. Translating gives CASSLDEENTEAFF.